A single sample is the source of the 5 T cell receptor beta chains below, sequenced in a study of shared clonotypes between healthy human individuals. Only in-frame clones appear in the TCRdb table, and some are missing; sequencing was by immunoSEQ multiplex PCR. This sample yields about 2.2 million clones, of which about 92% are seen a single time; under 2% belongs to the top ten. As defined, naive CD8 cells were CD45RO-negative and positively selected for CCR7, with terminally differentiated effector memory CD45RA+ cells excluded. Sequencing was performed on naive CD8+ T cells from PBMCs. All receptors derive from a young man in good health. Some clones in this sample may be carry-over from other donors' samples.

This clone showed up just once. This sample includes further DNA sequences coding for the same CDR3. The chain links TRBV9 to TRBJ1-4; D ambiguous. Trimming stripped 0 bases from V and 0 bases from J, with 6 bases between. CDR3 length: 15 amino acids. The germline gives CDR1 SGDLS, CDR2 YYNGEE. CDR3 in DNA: TGTGCCAGCAGCGTAGCCGGTACAACTAATGAAAAACTGTTTTTT. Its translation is CASSVAGTTNEKLFF.

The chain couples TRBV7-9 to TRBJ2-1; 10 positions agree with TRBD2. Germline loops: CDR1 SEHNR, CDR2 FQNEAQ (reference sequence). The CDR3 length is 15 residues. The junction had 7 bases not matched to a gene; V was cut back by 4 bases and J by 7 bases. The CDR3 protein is CASSSGTSEGNEQFF. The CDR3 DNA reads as TGTGCCAGCAGCTCCGGGACTAGCGAGGGGAATGAGCAGTTCTTC.

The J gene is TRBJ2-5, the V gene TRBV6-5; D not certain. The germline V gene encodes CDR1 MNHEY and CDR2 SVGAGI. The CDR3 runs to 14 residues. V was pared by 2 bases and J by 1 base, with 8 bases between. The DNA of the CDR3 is TGTGCCAGCAGTTACGGACGGATCCAAGAGACCCAGTACTTC. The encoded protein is CASSYGRIQETQYF.

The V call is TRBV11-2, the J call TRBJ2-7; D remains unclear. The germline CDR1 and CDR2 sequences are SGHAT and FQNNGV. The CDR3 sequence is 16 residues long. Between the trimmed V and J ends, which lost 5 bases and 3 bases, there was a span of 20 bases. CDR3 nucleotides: TGTGCCAGCAGCCGGACGGCTGACCCTTCGTTCTACGAGCAGTACTTC. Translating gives CASSRTADPSFYEQYF.

This CDR3 is CASSTPKDSLSTDTQYF. CDR3 nucleotide sequence: TGTGCCAGTAGCACCCCCAAAGACTCGCTGAGCACAGATACGCAGTATTTT. The chain links TRBV19 to TRBJ2-3, with D hard to call. The length of the CDR3 is 17 residues. The V gene's germline CDR1 is LNHDA and CDR2 SQIVND (reference sequence). Trimming pared 6 bases from V and 0 bases from J, leaving 19 bases between.